This TCR beta chain was documented in a study of OX40 agonist ivuxolimab in advanced cancers. As for the study in general: Partial response was recorded in three patients: one hepatocellular carcinoma and two cutaneous melanoma cases.

Blood was sampled at baseline, cycle 4 day 1, and cycle 7 day 1. Sequencing was performed with immunoSEQ multiplex PCR; in TCRdb, only in-frame clones are kept and a portion is missing. The sample comprises more than 65,000 clones, around four fifths of which are singletons, and roughly 25% rests with the top ten. This CDR3 region has 13 residues. In germline, CDR1 is GTSNPN, CDR2 SVGIG (reference sequence). V lost 3 bases, J lost 1 base, and 9 bases lay in between. The TCR originated in an adult with an advanced solid tumor such as melanoma, head and neck, liver or kidney cancer. The rearrangement links TRBV30 to TRBJ2-5, with D uncertain. The material sequenced was CD4+ or CD8+ T cells sorted from blood, taken in a trial of the OX40 agonist ivuxolimab. This CDR3 is CAWSAQIQETQYF. The CDR3 DNA reads as TGTGCCTGGAGCGCGCAGATCCAAGAGACCCAGTACTTC.